Listed below are T cell receptor beta chains from one sample, sequenced in a study of cytomegalovirus exposure and HLA in healthy donors. Libraries were prepared by immunoSEQ multiplex PCR; TCRdb keeps only in-frame clonotypes and omits some of them. The table includes around 150,000 clones, roughly four fifths detected once. Sequenced: PBMCs. These receptor sequences come from a man aged 30-40 years in good health and CMV-seropositive. CDR3s include the opening cysteine and the closing phenylalanine or tryptophan. The D gene is left open where the match is weak. Clone size is not always given. Where it is, it says once, few, many or a class for expanded clones.

V gene: TRBV6-1
D gene: .
clone size: few
J gene: TRBJ2-3
CDR3 DNA: TGTGCCAGCAGTGATCCACAGCTTCGCGCGCAGTATTTT
CDR3 protein: CASSDPQLRAQYF

V gene: TRBV7-3
D gene: TRBD2
clone size: .
J gene: TRBJ2-2
CDR3 DNA: TGTGCCAGCAGCCGACTAGCGGGGGGGCCCGGGGAGCTGTTTTTT
CDR3 protein: CASSRLAGGPGELFF

V gene: TRBV9
D gene: .
clone size: .
J gene: TRBJ1-1
CDR3 DNA: TGTGCCAGCAGCGGAGGACAGACTGAAGCTTTCTTT
CDR3 protein: CASSGGQTEAFF

V gene: TRBV30
D gene: .
clone size: .
J gene: TRBJ1-2
CDR3 DNA: TGTGCCTGGAGTGGAGGGAACGGCTATGGCTACACCTTC
CDR3 protein: CAWSGGNGYGYTF

V gene: TRBV27
D gene: TRBD2
clone size: .
J gene: TRBJ2-1
CDR3 DNA: TGTGCCAGCAATTCGGCTAGCGGGATCAGCTTCTACAATGAGCAGTTCTTC
CDR3 protein: CASNSASGISFYNEQFF

V gene: TRBV14
D gene: TRBD2
clone size: few
J gene: TRBJ2-7
CDR3 DNA: TGTGCCAGCAGCCCACGCTCCCTCGGGACTAGCGGGACCTCCTACGAGCAGTACTTC
CDR3 protein: CASSPRSLGTSGTSYEQYF

V gene: TRBV6-6
D gene: .
clone size: .
J gene: TRBJ1-2
CDR3 DNA: TGTGCCAGCAGGGACACTGGAGCTAACTATGGCTACACCTTC
CDR3 protein: CASRDTGANYGYTF

V gene: TRBV18
D gene: .
clone size: .
J gene: TRBJ2-1
CDR3 DNA: TGTGCCAGCTCGGTCCAGGAAGGCGCTGGGCGCGAGCAGTTCTTC
CDR3 protein: CASSVQEGAGREQFF

V gene: TRBV6-1
D gene: .
clone size: .
J gene: TRBJ2-1
CDR3 DNA: TGTGCCAGCAGTGAAGCGCGGAGGACCAATGAGCAGTTCTTC
CDR3 protein: CASSEARRTNEQFF

V gene: TRBV7-2
D gene: TRBD1
clone size: .
J gene: TRBJ1-2
CDR3 DNA: TGTGCCAGCAGCCCGGACAGGGAAAATGGCTACACCTTC
CDR3 protein: CASSPDRENGYTF

V gene: TRBV28
D gene: .
clone size: .
J gene: TRBJ2-3
CDR3 DNA: TGTGCCAGCCTGATGCAGGGTGGAGATACGCAGTATTTT
CDR3 protein: CASLMQGGDTQYF

V gene: TRBV30
D gene: .
clone size: .
J gene: TRBJ1-2
CDR3 DNA: TGTGCCTGGGAGGACAGTCTGTATGGCTACACCTTC
CDR3 protein: CAWEDSLYGYTF

V gene: TRBV4-1
D gene: .
clone size: .
J gene: TRBJ1-2
CDR3 DNA: TGCGCCAGCAGCGGAACCGGAGGGGGGGTGATATACTATGGCTACACCTTC
CDR3 protein: CASSGTGGGVIYYGYTF